This is a list of T cell receptor beta chains from one sample in a study of blood T cell repertoires in COVID-19. Data came from immunoSEQ multiplex PCR; TCRdb stores just in-frame clones and leaves some out. The sample records 150,000 to 200,000 clones, 80% to 90% being singletons. Sequencing was performed on peripheral blood. The receptor set was obtained from a woman in her sixties or seventies with COVID-19, enrolled during active disease. Each CDR3 is given with its conserved first and last residue. D genes are given only for firm matches. Size tells how often a clone was seen (once, few, many) or the class of an expanded clone, and some rows leave it out.

clone_size | d_call | j_call | v_call | cdr3_nt | cdr3_aa
. | TRBD2 | TRBJ2-7 | TRBV9 | TGTGCCAGCAGCGCTCCGGGACTAGCGGGACCAACCTACGAGCAGTACTTC | CASSAPGLAGPTYEQYF
. | . | TRBJ2-1 | TRBV3-1/TRBV3-2 | TGTGCCAGCAGCCAAGCGAGCGGACGCCGCAATGAGCAGTTCTTC | CASSQASGRRNEQFF
. | TRBD1 | TRBJ1-6 | TRBV6-5 | TGTGCCAGCGGGACAGCCAATTCACCCCTCCACTTT | CASGTANSPLHF
. | . | TRBJ1-2 | TRBV19 | TGTGCTACTACTGGCAGGGAAGCGTTCGATGGCTACACCTTC | CATTGREAFDGYTF
. | TRBD2 | TRBJ2-3 | TRBV11-2 | TGTGCCAGCAGCTTTAGCGGGAGACCGGATACGCAGTATTTT | CASSFSGRPDTQYF
. | TRBD1 | TRBJ1-2 | TRBV2 | TGTGCCAGCAGGTTTTGGCCTCGTCCGGGACAGGGGGCGCGGGAATCCTATGGCTACACCTTC | CASRFWPRPGQGARESYGYTF
. | . | TRBJ2-3 | TRBV10-3 | TGTGCCATCAGTGAGTCGACGGGAATAGCGGCTGGTGGGGATACGCAGTATTTT | CAISESTGIAAGGDTQYF
once | TRBD1 | TRBJ2-2 | TRBV10-3 | TGTGCCATCAGTGAAGGGGCAGGGGGCGCTTTCGGGGAGCTGTTTTTT | CAISEGAGGAFGELFF
. | . | TRBJ1-5 | TRBV15 | TGTGCCACCAGCAGGGTAGCAGGGCTTAATCAGCCCCAGCATTTT | CATSRVAGLNQPQHF
. | . | TRBJ2-3 | TRBV7-9 | TGTGCCAGCTCCTTTTGGGCGGGTACGCAGTATTTT | CASSFWAGTQYF
. | . | TRBJ1-1 | TRBV7-9 | TGTGCCAGCAGCTTAGCGCGGAGCGGGAACACTGAAGCTTTCTTT | CASSLARSGNTEAFF
. | . | TRBJ2-3 | TRBV6-2/TRBV6-3 | TGTGCCAGCAGTTACTCGCGGAGGGAAGATACGCAGTATTTT | CASSYSRREDTQYF
. | TRBD1 | TRBJ1-3 | TRBV5-6 | TGTGCCAGCAGCCCGGGGGGACAGGGTCGAAACACCATATATTTT | CASSPGGQGRNTIYF
. | . | TRBJ1-2 | TRBV2 | TGTGCCAGCAGGGAACTCGGGGGGTATGGCTACACCTTC | CASRELGGYGYTF
. | . | TRBJ1-2 | TRBV25-1 | TGTGCCAGCAGTGACTCGGGACCGGACCGACTAGCTAACTATGGCTACACCTTC | CASSDSGPDRLANYGYTF
. | TRBD2 | TRBJ2-7 | TRBV27 | TGTGCCAGCAGACTACCGGGACTAGCGGCCTACGAGCAGTACTTC | CASRLPGLAAYEQYF
. | TRBD2 | TRBJ2-1 | TRBV10-3 | TGTGCCATCAGTGAGTCGGGTAGCGGGGACAATGAGCAGTTCTTC | CAISESGSGDNEQFF
. | . | TRBJ1-2 | TRBV7-2 | TGTGCCAGCAGCTTACCTACAGGGTTTGGCTACACCTTC | CASSLPTGFGYTF
. | TRBD1 | TRBJ1-5 | TRBV20-1 | TGCAGTGCTAGTGAGAGGACAGGGGTTGTCGGCAATCAGCCCCAGCATTTT | CSASERTGVVGNQPQHF
. | TRBD2 | TRBJ2-1 | TRBV24-1 | TGTGCCACCAGTGATTTCGAGACTAGCGGGGGGGCGAGCTACAATGAGCAGTTCTTC | CATSDFETSGGASYNEQFF
. | TRBD1 | TRBJ2-7 | TRBV4-2 | TGTGCCAGCAGGGCGGACAGGGCTCCTTCCTACGAGCAGTACTTC | CASRADRAPSYEQYF
. | TRBD1 | TRBJ1-1 | TRBV7-3 | TGTGCCAGCAGCCCCTTTGGACAGGGGGCTGAAGCTTTCTTT | CASSPFGQGAEAFF
. | TRBD1 | TRBJ1-2 | TRBV27 | TGTGCCAGCAGTTCGACAGGGGACCACTATGGCTACACCTTC | CASSSTGDHYGYTF
once | . | TRBJ1-2 | TRBV5-1 | TGCGCCAGCAACGAGATTGGAGGGACTAACTATGGCTACACCTTC | CASNEIGGTNYGYTF
. | . | TRBJ1-3 | TRBV6-2/TRBV6-3 | TGTGCCAGCAGCTCCCCTACAGGATCTGGAAACACCATATATTTT | CASSSPTGSGNTIYF
. | . | TRBJ1-1 | TRBV3-1/TRBV3-2 | TGTGCCAGCAGCCAAGATCTTGGAATCGCGGAAGAAGCTTTCTTT | CASSQDLGIAEEAFF
. | . | TRBJ1-1 | TRBV5-8 | TGTGCCAGCAGCGCCAGGGGTTGGAGCACTGAAGCTTTCTTT | CASSARGWSTEAFF
. | . | TRBJ1-3 | TRBV3-1/TRBV3-2 | TGTGCCAGCAGCCAAGGCGGGGAGGTCTCTGGAAACACCATATATTTT | CASSQGGEVSGNTIYF
few | TRBD2 | TRBJ2-6 | TRBV7-6 | TGTGCCAGCAGCGTAACGGGACTAGCGGGGGGGCAATTCACCTCTGGGGCCAACGTCCTGACTTTC | CASSVTGLAGGQFTSGANVLTF
. | . | TRBJ1-2 | TRBV6-4 | TGTGCCAGCCGCTCAGGGAACTATGGCTACACCTTC | CASRSGNYGYTF
. | . | TRBJ2-7 | TRBV28 | TGTGCCAGCAGTCCGCAAAACGAGTACGAGCAGTACTTC | CASSPQNEYEQYF
. | . | TRBJ1-2 | TRBV30 | TGTGCCTGGATACCCCCCGGGGAGGGATGGAGATATGGCTACACCTTC | CAWIPPGEGWRYGYTF
. | . | TRBJ2-3 | TRBV6-5 | TGTGCCAGCAGTCCAGGAGGGCGGTCTTATACGCAGTATTTT | CASSPGGRSYTQYF
. | . | TRBJ2-2 | TRBV10-2 | TGCGCCAGCAAAATAGGTGGGGGGTACACCGGGGAGCTGTTTTTT | CASKIGGGYTGELFF
. | . | TRBJ2-7 | TRBV7-9 | TGTGCCAGCAGTCCGGGATACGAGCAGTACTTC | CASSPGYEQYF
. | . | TRBJ2-5 | TRBV6-4 | TGTGCCAGCAGCAGGGACTTTTCGGAGACCCAGTACTTC | CASSRDFSETQYF
once | . | TRBJ1-2 | TRBV14 | TGTGCCAGCAGCCAAGCTGAGTATGGCTACACCTTC | CASSQAEYGYTF
. | . | TRBJ2-5 | TRBV24-1 | TGTGCCACCAGTGTCGGTGGGCCGGGGGCCCAGTACTTC | CATSVGGPGAQYF
. | . | TRBJ1-3 | TRBV7-6 | TGTGCCAGCAGCCCCAGTGAAGGAAACACCATATATTTT | CASSPSEGNTIYF
. | . | TRBJ1-6 | TRBV3-1/TRBV3-2 | TGTGCCAGCAGCCTCCTGGGCCGCTATAATTCACCCCTCCACTTT | CASSLLGRYNSPLHF
. | . | TRBJ1-1 | TRBV18 | TGTGCCAGCTCACTTGAAGTACTTCTTCGGGGAGACACTGAAGCTTTCTTT | CASSLEVLLRGDTEAFF
. | . | TRBJ2-1 | TRBV6-4 | TGTGCCAGCAGTGCCACGGGGGACAATGAGCAGTTCTTC | CASSATGDNEQFF
. | . | TRBJ1-4 | TRBV5-6 | TGTGCCAGCAGCTTGGGGCAGGTTGAGAAACTGTTTTTT | CASSLGQVEKLFF
few | . | TRBJ1-2 | TRBV28 | TGTGCCAGCCTTCTCCTGGGGGGTGGCGGCTACACCTTC | CASLLLGGGGYTF
few | . | TRBJ1-2 | TRBV2 | TGTGCCAGCAGTGATAGCAGAGCGAACTATGGCTACACCTTC | CASSDSRANYGYTF
. | . | TRBJ1-4 | TRBV19 | TGTGCCAGTAGTATCACGGGAACCGAAAAACTGTTTTTT | CASSITGTEKLFF
. | . | TRBJ1-6 | TRBV27 | TGTGCCAGCAAGTACAGGGCCGAGGCTTCACCCCTCCACTTT | CASKYRAEASPLHF
. | TRBD2 | TRBJ2-1 | TRBV7-3 | TGTGCCAGCAGCCGTGGCGGGGGGGCCGATGAGCAGTTCTTC | CASSRGGGADEQFF
. | . | TRBJ1-2 | TRBV20-1 | TGCAGTGCTAGTGGGTTTGGGCCGGACTATGGCTACACCTTC | CSASGFGPDYGYTF
. | . | TRBJ1-4 | TRBV9 | TGTGCCAGCAGCTCGGGAGGTCCTAATGAAAAACTGTTTTTT | CASSSGGPNEKLFF
. | . | TRBJ1-5 | TRBV2 | TGTGCCAGCTCTCAGACAGGCCAGGATCAGCCCCAGCATTTT | CASSQTGQDQPQHF